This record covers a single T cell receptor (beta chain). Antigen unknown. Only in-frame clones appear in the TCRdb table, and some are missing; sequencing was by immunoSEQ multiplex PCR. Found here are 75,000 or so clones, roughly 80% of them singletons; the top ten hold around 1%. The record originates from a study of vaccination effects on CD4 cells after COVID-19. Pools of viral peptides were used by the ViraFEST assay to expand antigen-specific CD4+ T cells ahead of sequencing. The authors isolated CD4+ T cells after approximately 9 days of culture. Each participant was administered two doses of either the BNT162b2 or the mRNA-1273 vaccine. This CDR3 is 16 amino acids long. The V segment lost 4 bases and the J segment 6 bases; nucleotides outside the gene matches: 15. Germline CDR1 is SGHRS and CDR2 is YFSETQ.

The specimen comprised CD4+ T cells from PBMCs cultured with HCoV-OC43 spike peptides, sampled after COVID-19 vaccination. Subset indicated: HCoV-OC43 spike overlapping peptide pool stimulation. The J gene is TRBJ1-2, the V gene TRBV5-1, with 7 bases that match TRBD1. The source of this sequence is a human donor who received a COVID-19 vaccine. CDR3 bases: TGCGCCAGCAGCCCAGATAACAGGGGTAGCAGGGATGGCTACACCTTC. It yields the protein CASSPDNRGSRDGYTF.